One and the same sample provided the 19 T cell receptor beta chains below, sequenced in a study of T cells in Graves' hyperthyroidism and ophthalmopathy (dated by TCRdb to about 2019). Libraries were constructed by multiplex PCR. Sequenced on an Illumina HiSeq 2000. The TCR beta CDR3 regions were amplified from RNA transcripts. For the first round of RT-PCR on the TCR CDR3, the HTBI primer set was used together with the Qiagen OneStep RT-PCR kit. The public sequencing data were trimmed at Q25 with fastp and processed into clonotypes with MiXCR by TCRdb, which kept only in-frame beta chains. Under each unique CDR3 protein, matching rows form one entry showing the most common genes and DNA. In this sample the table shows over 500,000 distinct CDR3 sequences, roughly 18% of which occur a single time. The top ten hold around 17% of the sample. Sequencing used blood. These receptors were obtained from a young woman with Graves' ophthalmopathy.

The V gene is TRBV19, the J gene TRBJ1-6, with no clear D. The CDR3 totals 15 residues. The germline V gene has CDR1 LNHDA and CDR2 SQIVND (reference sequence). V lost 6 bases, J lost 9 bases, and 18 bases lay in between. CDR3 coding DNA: TGTGCCAGTAGCCCACAGCGAGCCGGCAGTTCACCCCTCCACTTT. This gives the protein CASSPQRAGSSPLHF.

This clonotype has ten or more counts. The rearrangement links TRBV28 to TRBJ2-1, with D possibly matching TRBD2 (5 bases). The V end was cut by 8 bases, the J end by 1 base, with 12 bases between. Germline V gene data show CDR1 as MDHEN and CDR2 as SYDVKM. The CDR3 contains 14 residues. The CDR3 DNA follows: TGTGCCAGCCGTGAGGACTTATCCTACAATGAGCAGTTCTTC. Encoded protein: CASREDLSYNEQFF.

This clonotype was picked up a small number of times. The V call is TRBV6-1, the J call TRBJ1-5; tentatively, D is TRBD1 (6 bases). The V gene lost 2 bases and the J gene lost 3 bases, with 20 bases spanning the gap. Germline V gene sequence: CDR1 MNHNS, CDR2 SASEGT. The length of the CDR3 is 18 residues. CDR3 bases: TGTGCCAGCAGTGAAATGATTCAGGGGCAGACGAACAATCAGCCCCAGCATTTT. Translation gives CASSEMIQGQTNNQPQHF.

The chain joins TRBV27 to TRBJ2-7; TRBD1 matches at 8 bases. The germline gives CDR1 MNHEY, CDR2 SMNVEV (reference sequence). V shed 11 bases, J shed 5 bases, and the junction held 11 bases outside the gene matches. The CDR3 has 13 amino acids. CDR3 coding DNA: TGTGCCCCCAGACCTCAGGGGGCCCACGAGCAGTACTTC. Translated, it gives CAPRPQGAHEQYF.

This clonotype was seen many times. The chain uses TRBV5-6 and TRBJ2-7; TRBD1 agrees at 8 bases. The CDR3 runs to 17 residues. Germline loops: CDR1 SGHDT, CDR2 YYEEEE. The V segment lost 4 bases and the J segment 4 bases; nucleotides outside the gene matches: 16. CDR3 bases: TGTGCCAGCAGCGGGCTGTCCTTTGGACAGGGAGGATACGAGCAGTACTTC. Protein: CASSGLSFGQGGYEQYF.

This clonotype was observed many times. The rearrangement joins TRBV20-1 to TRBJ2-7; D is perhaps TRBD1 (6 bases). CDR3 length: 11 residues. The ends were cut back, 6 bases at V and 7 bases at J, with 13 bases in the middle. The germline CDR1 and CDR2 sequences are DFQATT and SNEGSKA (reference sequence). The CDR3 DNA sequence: TGCAGTGCGCACACAGGGTATGAGCAGTACTTC. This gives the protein CSAHTGYEQYF.

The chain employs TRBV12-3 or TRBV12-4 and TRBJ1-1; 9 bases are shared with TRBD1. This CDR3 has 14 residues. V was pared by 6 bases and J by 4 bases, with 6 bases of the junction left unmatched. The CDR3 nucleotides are TGTGCCAGCAGGGACGGACAGGGGAGCACTGAAGCTTTCTTT. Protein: CASRDGQGSTEAFF.

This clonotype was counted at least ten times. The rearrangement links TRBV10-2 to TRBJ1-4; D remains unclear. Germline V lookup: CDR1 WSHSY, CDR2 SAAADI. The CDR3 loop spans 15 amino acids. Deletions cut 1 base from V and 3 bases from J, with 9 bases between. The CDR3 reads CASSELPTSNEKLFF. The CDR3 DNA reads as TGCGCCAGCAGTGAGTTGCCCACGTCTAATGAAAAACTGTTTTTT.

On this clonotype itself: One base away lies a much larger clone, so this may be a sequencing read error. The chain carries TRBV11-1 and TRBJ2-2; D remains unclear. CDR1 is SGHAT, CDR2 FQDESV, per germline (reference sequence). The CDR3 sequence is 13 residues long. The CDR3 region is CASSLTLTWELFF. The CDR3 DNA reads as TGTGCCAGCAGCTTAACCCTCACCTGGGAGCTGTTTTTT.

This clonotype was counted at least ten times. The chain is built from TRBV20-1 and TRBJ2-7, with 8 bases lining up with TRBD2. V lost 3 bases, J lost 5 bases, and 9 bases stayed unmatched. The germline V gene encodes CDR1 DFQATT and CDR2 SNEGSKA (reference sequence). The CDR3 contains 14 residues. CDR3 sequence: CSASLQAGADEQYF. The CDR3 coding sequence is TGCAGTGCTAGCCTGCAAGCGGGAGCCGACGAGCAGTACTTC.

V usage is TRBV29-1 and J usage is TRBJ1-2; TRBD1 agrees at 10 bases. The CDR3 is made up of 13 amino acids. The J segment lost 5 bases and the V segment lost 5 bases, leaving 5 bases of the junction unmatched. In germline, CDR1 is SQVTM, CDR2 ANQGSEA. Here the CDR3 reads CSVRQGAWYGYTF. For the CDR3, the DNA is TGCAGCGTTAGACAGGGGGCATGGTATGGCTACACCTTC.

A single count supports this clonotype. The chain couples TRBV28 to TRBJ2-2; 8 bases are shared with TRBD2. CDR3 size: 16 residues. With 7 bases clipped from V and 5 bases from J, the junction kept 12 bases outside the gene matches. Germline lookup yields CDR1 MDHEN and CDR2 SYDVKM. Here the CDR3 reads CASISIAGRRTGELFF. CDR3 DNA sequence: TGTGCCAGCATTTCTATAGCGGGGAGGAGGACCGGGGAGCTGTTTTTT.

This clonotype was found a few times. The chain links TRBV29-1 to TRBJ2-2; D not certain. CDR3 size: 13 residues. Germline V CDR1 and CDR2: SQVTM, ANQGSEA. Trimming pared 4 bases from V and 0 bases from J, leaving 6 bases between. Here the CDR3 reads CSVVYPNTGELFF. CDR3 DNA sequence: TGCAGCGTTGTCTATCCGAACACCGGGGAGCTGTTTTTT.

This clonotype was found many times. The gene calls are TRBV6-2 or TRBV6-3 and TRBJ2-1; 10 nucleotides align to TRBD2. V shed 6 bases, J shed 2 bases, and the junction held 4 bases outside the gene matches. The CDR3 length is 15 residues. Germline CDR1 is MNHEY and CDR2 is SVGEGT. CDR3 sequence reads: CASRKTSGTYNEQFF. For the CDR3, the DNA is TGTGCCAGCAGGAAAACTAGCGGGACCTACAATGAGCAGTTCTTC.

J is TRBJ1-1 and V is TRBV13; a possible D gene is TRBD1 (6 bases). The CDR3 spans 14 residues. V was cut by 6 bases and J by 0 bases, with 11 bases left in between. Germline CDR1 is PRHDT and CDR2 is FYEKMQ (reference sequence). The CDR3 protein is CASSGGRLNTEAFF. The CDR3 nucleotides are TGTGCCAGCAGTGGGGGCAGACTGAACACTGAAGCTTTCTTT.

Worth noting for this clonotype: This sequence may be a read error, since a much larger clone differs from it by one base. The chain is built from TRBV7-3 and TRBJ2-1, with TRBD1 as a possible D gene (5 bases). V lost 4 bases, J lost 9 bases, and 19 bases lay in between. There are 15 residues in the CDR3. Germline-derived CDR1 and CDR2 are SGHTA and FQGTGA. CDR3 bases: TGTGCCAGCAGCTCACAGGACGCCGTCGCGAGTGAGCAGTTCTTC. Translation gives CASSSQDAVASEQFF. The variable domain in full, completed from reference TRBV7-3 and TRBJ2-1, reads GAGVSQTPSNKVTEKGKYVELRCDPISGHTALYWYRQSLGQGPEFLIYFQGTGAADDSGLPNDRFFAVRPEGSVSTLKIQRTERGDSAVYLCASSSQDAVASEQFFGPGTRLTVL.

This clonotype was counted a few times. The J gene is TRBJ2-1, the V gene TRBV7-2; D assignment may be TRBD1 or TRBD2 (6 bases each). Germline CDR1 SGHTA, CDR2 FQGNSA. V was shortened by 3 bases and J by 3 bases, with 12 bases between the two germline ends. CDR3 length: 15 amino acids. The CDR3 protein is CASSFKGGDYNEQFF. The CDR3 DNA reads TGTGCCAGCAGCTTCAAGGGGGGAGACTACAATGAGCAGTTCTTC. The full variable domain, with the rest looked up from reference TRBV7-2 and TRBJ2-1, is GAGVSQSPSNKVTEKGKDVELRCDPISGHTALYWYRQSLGQGLEFLIYFQGNSAPDKSGLPSDRFSAERTGGSVSTLTIQRTQQEDSAVYLCASSFKGGDYNEQFFGPGTRLTVL.

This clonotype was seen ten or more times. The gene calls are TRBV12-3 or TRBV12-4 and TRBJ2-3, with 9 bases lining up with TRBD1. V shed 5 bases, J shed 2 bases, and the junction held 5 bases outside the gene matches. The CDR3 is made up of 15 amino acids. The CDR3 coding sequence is TGTGCCAGCAGTGGGGGACAGGGACCCACAGATACGCAGTATTTT. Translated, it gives CASSGGQGPTDTQYF.

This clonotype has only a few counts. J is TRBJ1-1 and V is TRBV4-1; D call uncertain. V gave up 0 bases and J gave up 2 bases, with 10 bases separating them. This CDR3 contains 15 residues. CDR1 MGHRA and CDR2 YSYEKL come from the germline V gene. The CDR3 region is CASSQEWRSNTEAFF. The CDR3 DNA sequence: TGCGCCAGCAGCCAAGAGTGGAGAAGTAACACTGAAGCTTTCTTT.